The 20 T cell receptor beta chains given below trace back to one sample, sequenced in a study of siplizumab effects on memory and regulatory T cells. TCRdb's copy holds only in-frame clones and misses some; the assay was immunoSEQ multiplex PCR. The data contain just over 50,000 clones, 95% to 98% of them singletons. Sequences were obtained from naive CD4+ T cells sorted from blood. Every receptor here comes from a human donor in good health.

In DNA, the CDR3 is TGCGCCAGCAGCCAACAGGGGGCCGGTACGCAGTATTTT. As protein: CASSQQGAGTQYF. V and J are TRBV4-3 and TRBJ2-3, with 8 nucleotides matching TRBD1. The CDR3 totals 13 residues. After removal of 2 bases from V and 8 bases from J, the junction contained 3 bases not matched to a gene. Germline loops: CDR1 LGHNA, CDR2 YSLEER.

The count of this clone is one. The chain joins TRBV19 to TRBJ2-5; D is unresolved. Germline CDR1 reads LNHDA; CDR2 reads SQIVND (reference sequence). This CDR3 comprises 15 residues. Trimming removed 5 bases at V and 1 base at J, with 14 bases between. CDR3 in DNA: TGTGCCAGTAGTCTAAGGGTTATGGCCCAAGAGACCCAGTACTTC. Protein sequence: CASSLRVMAQETQYF. Using reference TRBV19 and TRBJ2-5 for the parts outside the CDR3, the full variable domain is DGGITQSPKYLFRKEGQNVTLSCEQNLNHDAMYWYRQDPGQGLRLIYYSQIVNDFQKGDIAEGYSVSREKKESFPLTVTSAQKNPTAFYLCASSLRVMAQETQYFGPGTRLLVL.

The chain recombines TRBV28 with TRBJ2-2; possible D gene TRBD2, 5 bases. CDR3 size: 14 residues. The V end lost 5 bases, the J end lost 8 bases, and 15 bases lay between the germline ends. CDR1 MDHEN and CDR2 SYDVKM come from the germline V gene. The CDR3 DNA is TGTGCCAGCAGTCGCGGGCCTCGGAGAGGGGAGCTGTTTTTT. Its protein is CASSRGPRRGELFF.

The CDR3 DNA is TGTGCCAGCAGCTCTTGGGACAGGGTCACAGATACGCAGTATTTT. Its protein is CASSSWDRVTDTQYF. The V and J genes are TRBV16 and TRBJ2-3, with 9 bases lining up with TRBD1. Trimming took 5 bases from V and 2 from J; bases not matched to a gene: 5. This CDR3 spans 15 amino acids. Germline loops: CDR1 KGHSY, CDR2 FQNENV. The variable domain in full, completed from reference TRBV16 and TRBJ2-3, reads GEEVAQTPKHLVRGEGQKAKLYCAPIKGHSYVFWYQQVLKNEFKFLISFQNENVFDETGMPKERFSAKCLPNSPCSLEIQATKLEDSAVYFCASSSWDRVTDTQYFGPGTRLTVL.

The chain combines TRBV6-5 with TRBJ2-7, with D perhaps being TRBD1 or TRBD2 (5 bases each). V was pared by 10 bases and J by 2 bases, with 18 bases between. The CDR3 consists of 14 residues. Per germline, CDR1 MNHEY and CDR2 SVGAGI. The CDR3 loop reads CATSGARPPYEQYF. The CDR3 nucleotides read TGTGCCACCTCCGGGGCACGACCCCCCTACGAGCAGTACTTC.

The chain has TRBV4-1 and TRBJ1-4, with D perhaps matching TRBD1 (6 bases). Germline lookup yields CDR1 MGHRA and CDR2 YSYEKL. The ends were cut back, 2 bases at V and 13 bases at J, with 17 bases in the middle. CDR3 length: 14 amino acids. This chain's CDR3 is CASSQITGRGGLFF. CDR3 DNA: TGCGCCAGCAGCCAAATAACCGGCAGAGGGGGACTGTTTTTT.

The V and J genes are TRBV7-9 and TRBJ2-3; 10 bases fit TRBD2. This CDR3 is 15 amino acids long. Germline trimming cut 4 bases from V and 3 bases from J; bases unmatched to any gene: 4. Germline V CDR1 and CDR2: SEHNR, FQNEAQ (reference sequence). This CDR3 is CASSSPTSGTDTQYF. The CDR3, as DNA: TGTGCCAGCAGCTCACCGACTAGCGGGACAGATACGCAGTATTTT.

This chain links TRBV28 with TRBJ1-1; D not certain. Germline CDR1 reads MDHEN; CDR2 reads SYDVKM. This CDR3 has 12 residues. V was trimmed by 3 bases and J by 7 bases, leaving 9 bases between them. CDR3 amino acids: CASSLSVREAFF. The CDR3 DNA reads as TGTGCCAGCAGTTTGTCAGTCCGTGAAGCTTTCTTT.

The chain carries TRBV6-1 and TRBJ1-2, with TRBD1 matching over 9 bases. Germline V gene sequence: CDR1 MNHNS, CDR2 SASEGT. The CDR3 spans 13 residues. V lost 6 bases, J lost 7 bases, and 6 bases stayed unmatched. The CDR3 loop is CASSGDRVSGYTF. In DNA form, the CDR3 reads TGTGCCAGCAGCGGGGACAGGGTCTCTGGCTACACCTTC.

The rearrangement uses TRBV20-1 and TRBJ2-7, with no clear D. V was pared by 6 bases and J by 2 bases, with 8 bases between. The CDR3 runs 11 residues. Germline CDR1 DFQATT, CDR2 SNEGSKA (reference sequence). CDR3 sequence: CSAVLTYEQYF. CDR3 DNA: TGCAGTGCGGTCCTAACCTACGAGCAGTACTTC.

The V and J genes are TRBV30 and TRBJ1-4; the D is unclear. CDR3 length equals 16 residues. V lost 3 bases and J lost 4, with 18 bases in between. The germline V gene encodes CDR1 GTSNPN and CDR2 SVGIG (reference sequence). The CDR3, as DNA: TGTGCCTGGAGAGATTACTCACCAGGAGGTAATGAAAAACTGTTTTTT. As protein: CAWRDYSPGGNEKLFF. The variable domain in full, completed from reference TRBV30 and TRBJ1-4, reads SQTIHQWPATLVQPVGSPLSLECTVEGTSNPNLYWYRQAAGRGLQLLFYSVGIGQISSEVPQNLSASRPQDRQFILSSKKLLLSDSGFYLCAWRDYSPGGNEKLFFGSGTQLSVL.

The CDR3 loop is CASSSLRLGTEAFF. The CDR3 nucleotides are TGTGCCAGCAGCTCCCTGAGGCTCGGCACTGAAGCTTTCTTT. The chain uses TRBV16 and TRBJ1-1, with D unresolved. This CDR3 is 14 amino acids long. Germline V gene lookup returns CDR1 KGHSY and CDR2 FQNENV. V was cut by 5 bases and J by 4 bases, with 14 bases left in between. The full variable domain, its missing parts supplied by reference TRBV16 and TRBJ1-1, is GEEVAQTPKHLVRGEGQKAKLYCAPIKGHSYVFWYQQVLKNEFKFLISFQNENVFDETGMPKERFSAKCLPNSPCSLEIQATKLEDSAVYFCASSSLRLGTEAFFGQGTRLTVV.

The chain links TRBV2 to TRBJ2-5; D call uncertain. Looked up from germline, CDR1 is SNHLY and CDR2 is FYNNEI. The CDR3 contains 11 residues. V lost 8 bases and J 1 base, leaving 5 bases between the germline ends. CDR3 coding DNA: TGTGCCAGCGAAGTCCAAGAGACCCAGTACTTC. It codes for CASEVQETQYF. Full variable domain (remainder filled in from reference TRBV2 and TRBJ2-5): EPEVTQTPSHQVTQMGQEVILRCVPISNHLYFYWYRQILGQKVEFLVSFYNNEISEKSEIFDDQFSVERPDGSNFTLKIRSTKLEDSAMYFCASEVQETQYFGPGTRLLVL.

This clone was picked up one time. The chain couples TRBV5-1 to TRBJ1-1, with 8 bases matching TRBD1. The V gene's germline CDR1 is SGHRS and CDR2 YFSETQ. The CDR3 contains 13 residues. The V and J ends lost 3 bases and 4 bases, in that order; junction bases with no gene match: 2. CDR3 protein: CASSYGQGTEAFF. The DNA for the CDR3 is TGCGCCAGCAGCTATGGACAGGGCACTGAAGCTTTCTTT. The full variable domain, in which reference TRBV5-1 and TRBJ1-1 provide the parts outside the CDR3, is KAGVTQTPRYLIKTRGQQVTLSCSPISGHRSVSWYQQTPGQGLQFLFEYFSETQRNKGNFPGRFSGRQFSNSRSEMNVSTLELGDSALYLCASSYGQGTEAFFGQGTRLTVV.

The rearrangement links TRBV5-1 to TRBJ2-7, with unresolved D. The germline CDR1 and CDR2 sequences are SGHRS and YFSETQ. The V gene lost 0 bases and the J gene lost 0 bases, with 7 bases spanning the gap. The CDR3 extends over 14 amino acids. The CDR3 sequence: CASSLEAISYEQYF. The CDR3 nucleotides read TGCGCCAGCAGCTTGGAAGCAATCTCCTACGAGCAGTACTTC.

The chain uses TRBV5-5 and TRBJ2-5, with D tentatively TRBD1 or TRBD2 (5 bases each). The CDR3 runs 15 residues. Germline V gene sequence: CDR1 SGHKS, CDR2 YYEKEE (reference sequence). The V and J ends lost 6 bases and 5 bases respectively, with 20 bases between them. As DNA, the CDR3 is TGTGCCAGCAAGTTACGGGGCAGTTCTCTCGAGACCCAGTACTTC. Protein sequence: CASKLRGSSLETQYF. Using reference TRBV5-5 and TRBJ2-5 for the parts outside the CDR3, the full variable domain is DAGVTQSPTHLIKTRGQQVTLRCSPISGHKSVSWYQQVLGQGPQFIFQYYEKEERGRGNFPDRFSARQFPNYSSELNVNALLLGDSALYLCASKLRGSSLETQYFGPGTRLLVL.

V gene TRBV15 combines with J gene TRBJ2-7; D remains ambiguous. Trimming took off 1 base at V and 5 bases at J, with 15 bases between the two ends. CDR3 size: 15 residues. Germline V gives CDR1 LNHNV, CDR2 YYDKDF (reference sequence). CDR3 sequence reads: CATSRAFGVRHEQYF. As DNA, the CDR3 is TGTGCCACCAGCAGAGCTTTTGGGGTAAGGCACGAGCAGTACTTC. The full variable domain, completed using reference TRBV15 and TRBJ2-7, is DAMVIQNPRYQVTQFGKPVTLSCSQTLNHNVMYWYQQKSSQAPKLLFHYYDKDFNNEADTPDNFQSRRPNTSFCFLDIRSPGLGDTAMYLCATSRAFGVRHEQYFGPGTRLTVT.

The chain employs TRBV18 and TRBJ2-2; 14 nucleotides match TRBD2. Germline V gene lookup returns CDR1 KGHSH and CDR2 LQKENI. The ends lost 4 bases at V and 3 bases at J; junction bases unmatched: 7. CDR3 length equals 18 residues. The CDR3: CASSLRTSGRLDTGELFF. The CDR3 bases are TGTGCCAGCTCACTCAGGACTAGCGGGAGGCTGGACACCGGGGAGCTGTTTTTT.

The genes are TRBV19 and TRBJ1-1; the D is unclear. The germline V gene encodes CDR1 LNHDA and CDR2 SQIVND (reference sequence). The V and J ends lost 1 base and 4 bases respectively, with 13 bases between them. This CDR3 spans 15 amino acids. DNA of the CDR3: TGTGCCAGTAGTATAGGACGCCGGATGGGCACTGAAGCTTTCTTT. It specifies CASSIGRRMGTEAFF.

The chain combines TRBV27 with TRBJ2-7; weak D call: TRBD1 (6 bases). The CDR3 extends over 13 amino acids. Germline lookup yields CDR1 MNHEY and CDR2 SMNVEV (reference sequence). Trimming stripped 6 bases from V and 0 bases from J, with 9 bases between. In DNA form, the CDR3 reads TGTGCCAGCAGCCGGGACATCTCCTACGAGCAGTACTTC. This translates into CASSRDISYEQYF.